The clone carrying this T cell receptor beta chain was picked up many times. The antigen remains unidentified. Primed by a sample-barcoded 5' primer and a J-beta primer mix, a second PCR proceeded for roughly 7 to 11 cycles. TCRdb called the 5' RACE reads again in MiXCR, with one record for every CDR3 protein. The sample has about 1,500,000 distinct CDR3 sequences; roughly 45% are singletons. The record originates from a study of blood T cells in healthy people across ages. Germline V gene data show CDR1 as MGHRA and CDR2 as YSYEKL. The CDR3 covers 17 residues. Trimming removed 0 bases from V and 3 bases from J; junction bases left unmatched: 9. Study-wide results and caveats: Donors of long life had a larger count of naive CD4+ cells and greater diversity than aged donors. No one knew whether donors had CMV, which possibly confounded expanded clonotype changes.

Material: blood. This clonotype was sampled from a woman aged 18-29 years in good health. The chain recombines TRBV4-1 with TRBJ2-7; 9 nucleotides line up with TRBD2. The CDR3 bases are TGCGCCAGCAGCCAAGACGGTAGCGGGAGCCTTGTCTACGAGCAGTACTTC. This translates into CASSQDGSGSLVYEQYF.